These 22 T cell receptor beta chains share one sample of origin, sequenced in a study of breast tumors, draining lymph nodes, adjacent tissues. Using its own MiXCR run on the multiplex PCR reads, TCRdb lists one record per CDR3 protein. The sample yields about 230,000 distinct CDR3 sequences, about 30% seen once. Breast cancer patients provided tissue from their axillary draining lymph nodes. Material for sequencing was axillary lymph node tissue. The origin of the receptors is a female donor with breast cancer. Some clones in this sample may be carry-over from other donors' samples.

CDR3 nucleotide sequence: TGTGCCAGCAGCGTAGGTGTGGCCAGGAACGGGGGGGGCGCGGGCTATGGCTACACCTTC. Protein: CASSVGVARNGGGAGYGYTF. The chain has TRBV9 and TRBJ1-2; D might be TRBD1 (6 bases). CDR1 SGDLS and CDR2 YYNGEE come from the germline V gene. This CDR3 comprises 20 residues. The V end lost 0 bases, the J end lost 4 bases, and 28 bases lay between the germline ends.

Concerning this clonotype itself: This CDR3 fails to terminate in the conserved phenylalanine or tryptophan, so it likely reflects a read error. J is TRBJ2-2 and V is TRBV7-9, with unresolved D. The V and J ends lost 7 bases and 1 base respectively, with 13 bases between them. In germline, CDR1 is SEHNR, CDR2 FQNEAQ (reference sequence). The CDR3 runs to 15 residues. The CDR3 nucleotides are TGTGCCAGCACCGGCGGACCAGAGAACACCGGGGAGCTGTTTGTC. It encodes CASTGGPENTGELFV.

This clonotype showed up many times. The chain recombines TRBV6-1 with TRBJ2-7, with TRBD2 matching 11 bases. Germline CDR1 is MNHNS and CDR2 is SASEGT. V was clipped by 2 bases and J by 6 bases; unmatched bases: 9. The length of the CDR3 is 16 residues. The CDR3 sequence: CASSERRGLAGGEQYF. CDR3 bases: TGTGCCAGCAGTGAAAGGCGGGGGCTAGCGGGAGGCGAGCAGTACTTC.

This clonotype was counted ten times or more. Relative to the germline gene, one junction end is altered; a read error may explain this. The chain combines TRBV7-7 with TRBJ1-2, with D unclear. The CDR3 contains 15 residues. The germline gives CDR1 SSHAT, CDR2 FNYEAQ (reference sequence). CDR3 nucleotide sequence: TGTGCTAGCAGCCCCCTCGCACAGTCGTTCTATGGCTACCCCTTC. Protein: CASSPLAQSFYGYPF.

This sequence joins TRBV20-1 and TRBJ2-3, with TRBD2 matching over 14 bases. Germline-derived CDR1 and CDR2 are DFQATT and SNEGSKA (reference sequence). The CDR3 spans 16 residues. V trimming: 5 bases; J trimming: 0 bases; junction bases outside the gene matches: 4. This CDR3 reads CSAWTSGRTSTDTQYF. The DNA of the CDR3 is TGCAGTGCTTGGACTAGCGGGAGGACTAGCACAGATACGCAGTATTTT.

The gene calls are TRBV25-1 and TRBJ2-3; 14 bases are shared with TRBD2. With V trimmed by 5 bases and J by 4 bases, 8 bases remained unmatched. The CDR3 has 17 residues. CDR1 MGHDK and CDR2 SYGVNS come from the germline V gene. The chain's CDR3 is CASSPRLAGGPADTQYF. In DNA form, the CDR3 reads TGTGCCAGCAGTCCTCGACTAGCGGGAGGGCCGGCAGATACGCAGTATTTT.

The rearrangement links TRBV5-6 to TRBJ2-6; 9 bases are a match to TRBD2. Trimming at V came to 3 bases and at J to 4 bases, leaving 5 bases not matched to a gene. Germline V gene data show CDR1 as SGHDT and CDR2 as YYEEEE. CDR3 length equals 16 residues. The DNA of the CDR3 is TGTGCCAGCAGCTCTACCGGGACTAGCGGGGCCAACGTCCTGACTTTC. Its protein product is CASSSTGTSGANVLTF.

CDR3 sequence reads: CASSARQGNTEAFF. The CDR3 DNA reads as TGTGCCAGCAGCGCTCGACAGGGTAACACTGAAGCTTTCTTT. The V call is TRBV9, the J call TRBJ1-1; TRBD1 matches at 7 bases. The germline V gene has CDR1 SGDLS and CDR2 YYNGEE. This CDR3 comprises 14 residues. V trimming: 3 bases; J trimming: 2 bases; junction bases outside the gene matches: 4. The whole variable domain, filled in from reference TRBV9 and TRBJ1-1, reads DSGVTQTPKHLITATGQRVTLRCSPRSGDLSVYWYQQSLDQGLQFLIQYYNGEERAKGNILERFSAQQFPDLHSELNLSSLELGDSALYFCASSARQGNTEAFFGQGTRLTVV.

This clonotype was seen a single time. At one end the junction does not follow the germline gene, possibly because of a read error. The CDR3 DNA reads as TGTGCCGGCAGTTCTGGGAACTATAATTCACCCCTCCACTTC. Its protein is CAGSSGNYNSPLHF. The rearrangement uses TRBV6-6 and TRBJ1-6; no firm D call. Germline V CDR1 and CDR2: MNHNY, SVGAGI (reference sequence). The CDR3 runs to 14 residues.

This clonotype was seen repeatedly, ten times or more. The chain couples TRBV10-3 to TRBJ2-7; 7 bases are shared with TRBD1. Losses at the gene ends were 6 bases for V and 3 bases for J; bases not matched to a gene: 8. Germline V lookup: CDR1 ENHRY, CDR2 SYGVKD. The CDR3 extends over 14 amino acids. CDR3 residues: CAISDPAGGYEQYF. In DNA, the CDR3 is TGTGCCATCAGCGACCCAGCAGGGGGCTACGAGCAGTACTTC.

This clonotype showed up many times. The CDR3 nucleotides are TGTGCCAGCAGCTCGGGACTAGAGGACCAGTTCTTC. Translation gives CASSSGLEDQFF. The chain carries TRBV5-6 and TRBJ2-1; TRBD2 matches 8 bases. CDR1 SGHDT and CDR2 YYEEEE come from the germline V gene. The ends lost 3 bases at V and 13 bases at J; junction bases unmatched: 6. The CDR3 runs to 12 residues.

This clonotype was seen many times. This chain links TRBV7-2 with TRBJ2-3; the match to TRBD2 covers 8 bases. The trim removed 5 bases at V and 4 bases at J, leaving 5 bases unmatched. In germline, CDR1 is SGHTA, CDR2 FQGNSA. The CDR3 has 14 residues. This CDR3 reads CASSRSGTADTQYF. The DNA for the CDR3 is TGTGCCAGCAGCCGTAGCGGGACTGCAGATACGCAGTATTTT.

This clonotype appeared a single time. The germline gene is not matched at one end of the junction; a read error may be the cause. The J gene is TRBJ2-3, the V gene TRBV14; D is possibly TRBD1 or TRBD2 (5 bases each). The germline CDR1 and CDR2 sequences are SGHDN and FVKESK. The CDR3 sequence is 13 residues long. The DNA of the CDR3 is TGCGCCAGCAGCCGAGCGGTTGGGGGTACGCAGTATTTT. Residues: CASSRAVGGTQYF.

V and J are TRBV2 and TRBJ2-7; D not resolved. The germline V and J ends were trimmed by 10 bases and 5 bases, with 21 bases remaining between them. This CDR3 is 14 amino acids long. CDR1 and CDR2 from the germline V gene are SNHLY and FYNNEI. This CDR3 is CATKKTDSFNEQYF. The CDR3 coding sequence is TGTGCCACCAAGAAAACAGACTCCTTCAACGAGCAGTACTTC.

This clonotype was detected many times. V is TRBV6-5 and J is TRBJ1-5, with unresolved D. The CDR3 loop spans 15 amino acids. Germline V gene data show CDR1 as MNHEY and CDR2 as SVGAGI. The ends were cut back, 5 bases at V and 3 bases at J, with 14 bases in the middle. The CDR3 region is CASSPAGRFNQPQHF. The CDR3 bases are TGTGCCAGCAGTCCGGCAGGCAGGTTCAATCAGCCCCAGCATTTT.

This rearrangement joins TRBV5-6 to TRBJ2-5; a possible D gene is TRBD1 (6 bases). Germline V gene sequence: CDR1 SGHDT, CDR2 YYEEEE. Trimming stripped 1 base from V and 4 bases from J, with 8 bases between. The CDR3 totals 13 residues. DNA for the CDR3: TGTGCCAGCAGCTTGACAGGGATAGAGACCCAGTACTTC. Protein: CASSLTGIETQYF.

This chain uses TRBV3-1 with TRBJ2-1; TRBD1 matches at 8 bases. CDR1 and CDR2 from the germline V gene are LGHDT and YNNKEL (reference sequence). V shed 0 bases and J 11 bases; nucleotides not matched to a gene: 15. The length of the CDR3 is 17 residues. As DNA, the CDR3 is TGTGCCAGCAGCCAAGATCCCTACCGGACAGGGCGAGGGAAGCAGTTCTTC. Protein: CASSQDPYRTGRGKQFF.

This clonotype was picked up many times. The V call is TRBV30, the J call TRBJ2-7; no definite D call. CDR1 and CDR2 from the germline V gene are GTSNPN and SVGIG (reference sequence). V was pared by 3 bases and J by 0 bases, with 6 bases between. The CDR3 sequence is 12 residues long. This CDR3 reads CAWRRSSYEQYF. The CDR3 DNA is TGTGCCTGGAGACGTAGCTCCTACGAGCAGTACTTC.

This clonotype was recorded at least ten times. The chain joins TRBV11-2 to TRBJ2-7, with 9 bases identical to TRBD1. V lost 1 base to trimming and J lost 7 bases; unmatched junction nucleotides: 17. Germline V gives CDR1 SGHAT, CDR2 FQNNGV. The CDR3 extends over 18 amino acids. The CDR3 sequence is CASSLGDRARLLAREQYF. CDR3 DNA: TGTGCCAGCAGCTTAGGGGACAGGGCGCGCCTCCTCGCTCGAGAGCAGTACTTC. The full variable domain, in which reference TRBV11-2 and TRBJ2-7 provide the parts outside the CDR3, is EAGVAQSPRYKIIEKRQSVAFWCNPISGHATLYWYQQILGQGPKLLIQFQNNGVVDDSQLPKDRFSAERLKGVDSTLKIQPAKLEDSAVYLCASSLGDRARLLAREQYFGPGTRLTVT.

This clonotype came up many times. The chain recombines TRBV10-3 with TRBJ2-7; D not resolved. Germline V gives CDR1 ENHRY, CDR2 SYGVKD. The length of the CDR3 is 14 residues. Trimming took 0 bases from V and 4 from J, leaving 10 bases between them. As DNA, the CDR3 is TGTGCCATCAGTGAGTCTGGCCGCAAATACGAGCAGTACTTC. Protein sequence: CAISESGRKYEQYF.

With respect to this clonotype: This may stem from a read error, because a much larger clone lies one nucleotide away. V gene TRBV11-1 combines with J gene TRBJ2-3; TRBD1 agrees at 7 bases. Per the germline V gene, CDR1 is SGHAT and CDR2 is FQDESV (reference sequence). V gave up 3 bases and J gave up 3 bases; unmatched junction bases: 6. This CDR3 comprises 15 residues. The CDR3 region is CASSFTGVATDTQYF. The CDR3 DNA reads TGTGCCAGCAGCTTTACAGGGGTTGCGACAGATACGCAGTATTTT. The full variable domain, completed using reference TRBV11-1 and TRBJ2-3, is EAEVAQSPRYKITEKSQAVAFWCDPISGHATLYWYRQILGQGPELLVQFQDESVVDDSQLPKDRFSAERLKGVDSTLKIQPAELGDSAMYLCASSFTGVATDTQYFGPGTRLTVL.

Worth noting for this clonotype: This likely comes from a read error, as the CDR3 has no conserved phenylalanine or tryptophan at its end. The DNA is left out, because the CDR3 cannot be placed on it with certainty; the CDR3 is given as TCRdb lists it. The chain links TRBV7-3 to TRBJ2-5. Germline V gene sequence: CDR1 SGHTA, CDR2 FQGTGA. The CDR3 adds up to 12 amino acids, both ends counted. The CDR3 sequence: CASSEVGKSKSL.